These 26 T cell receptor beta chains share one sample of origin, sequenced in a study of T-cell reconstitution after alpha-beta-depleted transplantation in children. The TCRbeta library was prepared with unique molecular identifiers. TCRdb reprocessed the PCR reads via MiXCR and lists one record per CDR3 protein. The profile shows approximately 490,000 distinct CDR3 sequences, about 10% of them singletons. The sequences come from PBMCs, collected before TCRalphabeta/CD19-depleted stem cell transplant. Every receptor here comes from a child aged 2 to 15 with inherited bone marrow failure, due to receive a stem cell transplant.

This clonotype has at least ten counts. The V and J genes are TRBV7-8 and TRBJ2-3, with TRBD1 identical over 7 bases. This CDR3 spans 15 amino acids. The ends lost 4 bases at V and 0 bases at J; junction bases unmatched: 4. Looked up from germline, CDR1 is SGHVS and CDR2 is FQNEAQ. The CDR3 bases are TGTGCCAGCAGCTACCCGGGACAGAGCACAGATACGCAGTATTTT. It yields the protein CASSYPGQSTDTQYF.

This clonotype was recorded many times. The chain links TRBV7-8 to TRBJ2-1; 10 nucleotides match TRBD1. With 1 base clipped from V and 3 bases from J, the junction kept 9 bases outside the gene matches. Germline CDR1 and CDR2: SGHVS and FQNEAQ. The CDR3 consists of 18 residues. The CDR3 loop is CASSLGAMTGGVYNEQFF. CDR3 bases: TGTGCCAGCAGCTTAGGCGCCATGACAGGGGGCGTCTACAATGAGCAGTTCTTC. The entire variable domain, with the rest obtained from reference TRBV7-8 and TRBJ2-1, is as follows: GAGVSQSPRYKVAKRGQDVALRCDPISGHVSLFWYQQALGQGPEFLTYFQNEAQLDKSGLPSDRFFAERPEGSVSTLKIQRTQQEDSAVYLCASSLGAMTGGVYNEQFFGPGTRLTVL.

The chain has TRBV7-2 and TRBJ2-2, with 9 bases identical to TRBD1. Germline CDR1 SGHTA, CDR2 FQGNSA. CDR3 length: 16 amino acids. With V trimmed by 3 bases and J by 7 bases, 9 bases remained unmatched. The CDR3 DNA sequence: TGTGCCAGCAGCTTGTTGGGACAGGGTCACATCGGGGAGCTGTTTTTT. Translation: CASSLLGQGHIGELFF.

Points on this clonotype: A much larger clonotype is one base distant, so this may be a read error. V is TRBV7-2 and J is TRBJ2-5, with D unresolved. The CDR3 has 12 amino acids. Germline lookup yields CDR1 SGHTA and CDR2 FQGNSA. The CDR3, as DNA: TGTGCCAGCAGCTTGGGTAAAAAGACCCATTACTTC. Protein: CASSLGKKTHYF. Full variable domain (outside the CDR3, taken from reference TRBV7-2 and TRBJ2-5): GAGVSQSPSNKVTEKGKDVELRCDPISGHTALYWYRQSLGQGLEFLIYFQGNSAPDKSGLPSDRFSAERTGGSVSTLTIQRTQQEDSAVYLCASSLGKKTHYFGPGTRLLVL.

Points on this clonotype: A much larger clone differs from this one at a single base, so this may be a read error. The CDR3 coding sequence is TGCGGCGTTGAACTCGGACGGGCGGACACTGAAGCTTTCTTT. This gives the protein CGVELGRADTEAFF. The rearrangement uses TRBV29-1 and TRBJ1-1; D is ambiguous. CDR1 SQVTM and CDR2 ANQGSEA come from the germline V gene. The CDR3 loop spans 14 amino acids.

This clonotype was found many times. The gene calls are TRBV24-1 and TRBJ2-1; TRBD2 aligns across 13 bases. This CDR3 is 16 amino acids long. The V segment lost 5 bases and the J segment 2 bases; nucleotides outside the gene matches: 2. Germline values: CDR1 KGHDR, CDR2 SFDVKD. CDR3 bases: TGTGCCACCAGTGTTGGGACTAGCGGGGCCTACAATGAGCAGTTCTTC. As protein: CATSVGTSGAYNEQFF.

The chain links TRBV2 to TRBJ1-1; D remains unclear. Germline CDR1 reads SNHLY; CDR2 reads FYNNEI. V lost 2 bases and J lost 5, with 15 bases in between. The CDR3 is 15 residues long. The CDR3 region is CASSEMGSGWTEAFF. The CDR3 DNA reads TGTGCCAGCAGTGAAATGGGGAGTGGGTGGACTGAAGCTTTCTTT.

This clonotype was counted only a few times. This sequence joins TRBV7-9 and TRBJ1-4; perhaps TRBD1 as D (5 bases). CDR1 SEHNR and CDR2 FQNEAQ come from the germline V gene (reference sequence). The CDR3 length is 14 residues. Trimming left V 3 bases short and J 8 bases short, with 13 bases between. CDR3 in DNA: TGTGCCAGCAGCTTCAGGGATACCGAAGAAAAACTGTTTTTT. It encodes CASSFRDTEEKLFF.

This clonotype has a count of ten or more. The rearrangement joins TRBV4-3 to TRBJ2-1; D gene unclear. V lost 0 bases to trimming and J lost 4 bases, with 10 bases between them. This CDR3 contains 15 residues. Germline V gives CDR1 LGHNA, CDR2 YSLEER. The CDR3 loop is CASSQDNPTYNEQFF. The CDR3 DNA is TGCGCCAGCAGCCAAGACAATCCCACATACAATGAGCAGTTCTTC.

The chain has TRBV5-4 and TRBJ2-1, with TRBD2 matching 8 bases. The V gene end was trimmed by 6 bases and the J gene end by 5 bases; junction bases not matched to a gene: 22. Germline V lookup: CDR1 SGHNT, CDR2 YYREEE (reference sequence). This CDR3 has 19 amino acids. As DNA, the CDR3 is TGTGCCAGCACCTGGGCGAGCGGGAGACGGCGCGGGTCCAACAATGAGCAGTTCTTC. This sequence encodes CASTWASGRRRGSNNEQFF.

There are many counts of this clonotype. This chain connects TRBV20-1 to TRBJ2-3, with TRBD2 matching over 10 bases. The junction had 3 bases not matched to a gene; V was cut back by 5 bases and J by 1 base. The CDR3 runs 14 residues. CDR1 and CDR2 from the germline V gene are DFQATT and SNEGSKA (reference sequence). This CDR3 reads CSAAGTSGTDTQYF. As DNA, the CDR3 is TGCAGTGCTGCCGGGACTAGCGGCACAGATACGCAGTATTTT.

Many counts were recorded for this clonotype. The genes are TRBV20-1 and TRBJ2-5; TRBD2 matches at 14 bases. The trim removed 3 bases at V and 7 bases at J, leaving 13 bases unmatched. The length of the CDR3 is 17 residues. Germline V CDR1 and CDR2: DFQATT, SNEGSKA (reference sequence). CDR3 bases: TGCAGTGCTAGCGATCCCTTGGGACTAGCGGGAGCTGTGACCCAGTACTTC. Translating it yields CSASDPLGLAGAVTQYF.

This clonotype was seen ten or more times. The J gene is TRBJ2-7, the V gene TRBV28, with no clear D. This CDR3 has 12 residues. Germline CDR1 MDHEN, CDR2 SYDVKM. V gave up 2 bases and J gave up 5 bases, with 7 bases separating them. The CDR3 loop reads CASSLKAHEQYF. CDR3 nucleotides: TGTGCCAGCAGTTTAAAGGCGCACGAGCAGTACTTC.

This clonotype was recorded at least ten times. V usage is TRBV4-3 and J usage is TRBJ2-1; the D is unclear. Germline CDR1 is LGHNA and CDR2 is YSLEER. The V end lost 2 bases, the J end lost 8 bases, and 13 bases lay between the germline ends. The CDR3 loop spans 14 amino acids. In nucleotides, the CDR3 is TGCGCCAGCAGCCAATCCCCCCGTCTGGATGAGCAGTTCTTC. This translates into CASSQSPRLDEQFF.

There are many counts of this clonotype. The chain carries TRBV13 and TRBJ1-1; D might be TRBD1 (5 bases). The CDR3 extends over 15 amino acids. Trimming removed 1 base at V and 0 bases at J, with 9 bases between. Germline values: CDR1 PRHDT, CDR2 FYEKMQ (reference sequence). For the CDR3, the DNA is TGTGCCAGCAGCTTAGAGCGGGGGATGAACACTGAAGCTTTCTTT. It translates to CASSLERGMNTEAFF.

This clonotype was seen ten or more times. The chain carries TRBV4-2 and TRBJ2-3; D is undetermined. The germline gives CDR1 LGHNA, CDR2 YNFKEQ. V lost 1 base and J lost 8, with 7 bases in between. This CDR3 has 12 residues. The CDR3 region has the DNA TGTGCCAGCAGCCAAGGGGATATTACGCAGTATTTT. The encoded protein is CASSQGDITQYF.

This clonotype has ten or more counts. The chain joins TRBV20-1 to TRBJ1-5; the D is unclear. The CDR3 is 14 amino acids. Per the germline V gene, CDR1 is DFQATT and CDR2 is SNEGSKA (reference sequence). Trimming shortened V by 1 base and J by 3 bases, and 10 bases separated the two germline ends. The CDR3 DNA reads TGCAGTGCTAGAGTTCCCAGTTCCAATCAGCCCCAGCATTTT. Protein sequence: CSARVPSSNQPQHF.

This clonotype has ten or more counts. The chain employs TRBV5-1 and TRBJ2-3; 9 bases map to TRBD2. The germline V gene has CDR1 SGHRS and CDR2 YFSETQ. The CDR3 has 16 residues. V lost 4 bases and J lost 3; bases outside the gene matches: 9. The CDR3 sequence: CASSRGLAWETDTQYF. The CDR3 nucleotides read TGCGCCAGCAGCCGTGGACTAGCGTGGGAGACAGATACGCAGTATTTT.

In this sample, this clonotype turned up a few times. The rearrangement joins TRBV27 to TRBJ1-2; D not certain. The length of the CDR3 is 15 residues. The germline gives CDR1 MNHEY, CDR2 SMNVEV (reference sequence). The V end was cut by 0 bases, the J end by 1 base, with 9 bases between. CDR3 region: CASSLSFGNNYGYTF. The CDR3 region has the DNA TGTGCCAGCAGTTTATCGTTTGGCAATAACTATGGCTACACCTTC.

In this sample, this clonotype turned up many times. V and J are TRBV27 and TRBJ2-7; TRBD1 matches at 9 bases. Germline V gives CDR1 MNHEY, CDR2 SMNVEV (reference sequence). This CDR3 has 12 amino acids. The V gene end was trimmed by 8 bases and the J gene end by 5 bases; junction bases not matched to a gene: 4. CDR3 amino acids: CASLGDRDEQYF. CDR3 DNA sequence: TGTGCCAGCTTAGGGGACAGGGACGAGCAGTACTTC.

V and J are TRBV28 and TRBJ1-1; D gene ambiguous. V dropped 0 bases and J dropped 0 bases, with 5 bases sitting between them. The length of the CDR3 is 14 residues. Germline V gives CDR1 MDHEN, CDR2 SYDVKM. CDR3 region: CASSLWPMNTEAFF. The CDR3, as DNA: TGTGCCAGCAGTTTATGGCCTATGAACACTGAAGCTTTCTTT.

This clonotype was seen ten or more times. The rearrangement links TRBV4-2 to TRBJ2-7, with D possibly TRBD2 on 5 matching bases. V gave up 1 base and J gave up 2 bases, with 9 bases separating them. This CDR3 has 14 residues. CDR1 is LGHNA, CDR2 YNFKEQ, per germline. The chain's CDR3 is CASSQADSAYEQYF. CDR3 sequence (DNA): TGTGCCAGCAGCCAAGCGGACTCAGCCTACGAGCAGTACTTC.

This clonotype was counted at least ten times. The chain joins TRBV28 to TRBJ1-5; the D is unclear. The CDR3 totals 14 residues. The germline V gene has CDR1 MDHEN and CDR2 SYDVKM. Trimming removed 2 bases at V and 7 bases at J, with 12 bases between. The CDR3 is CASSLIGGNQPQHF. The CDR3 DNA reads TGTGCCAGCAGTTTAATAGGAGGGAACCAGCCCCAGCATTTT.

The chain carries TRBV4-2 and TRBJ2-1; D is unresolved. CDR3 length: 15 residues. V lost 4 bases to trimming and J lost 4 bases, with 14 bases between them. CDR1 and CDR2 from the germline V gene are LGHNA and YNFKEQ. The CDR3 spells CASSPSLPSYNEQFF. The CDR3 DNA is TGTGCCAGCAGCCCCAGTCTACCCTCTTACAATGAGCAGTTCTTC.

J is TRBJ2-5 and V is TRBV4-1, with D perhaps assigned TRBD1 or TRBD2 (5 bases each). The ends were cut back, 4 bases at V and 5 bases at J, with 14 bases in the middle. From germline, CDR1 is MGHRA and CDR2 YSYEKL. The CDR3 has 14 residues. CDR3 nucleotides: TGCGCCAGCAGCCCCATCCGGGACGGGGAGACCCAGTACTTC. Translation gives CASSPIRDGETQYF.

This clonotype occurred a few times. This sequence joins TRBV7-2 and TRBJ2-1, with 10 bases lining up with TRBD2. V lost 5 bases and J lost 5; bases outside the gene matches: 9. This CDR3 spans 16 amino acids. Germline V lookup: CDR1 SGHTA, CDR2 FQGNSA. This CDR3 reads CASSPTSGAPNNEQFF. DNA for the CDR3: TGTGCCAGCAGCCCTACTAGCGGGGCCCCGAACAATGAGCAGTTCTTC.